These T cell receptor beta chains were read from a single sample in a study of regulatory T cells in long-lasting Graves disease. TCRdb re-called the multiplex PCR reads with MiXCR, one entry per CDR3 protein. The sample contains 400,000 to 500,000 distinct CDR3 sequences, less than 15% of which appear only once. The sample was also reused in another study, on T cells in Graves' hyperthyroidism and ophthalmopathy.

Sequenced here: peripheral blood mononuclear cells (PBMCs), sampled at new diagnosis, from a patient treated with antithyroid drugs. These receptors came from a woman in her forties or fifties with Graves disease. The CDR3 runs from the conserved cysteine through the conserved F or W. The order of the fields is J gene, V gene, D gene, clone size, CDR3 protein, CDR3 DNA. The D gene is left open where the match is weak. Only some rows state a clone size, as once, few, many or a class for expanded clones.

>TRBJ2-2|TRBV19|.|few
CASSRSVGSSGELFF
TGTGCCAGTAGTAGGTCGGTCGGGAGCTCCGGGGAGCTGTTTTTT
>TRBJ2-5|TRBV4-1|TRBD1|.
CASSQDPLDRGHETQYF
TGCGCCAGCAGCCAAGACCCACTTGACAGGGGACACGAGACCCAGTACTTC
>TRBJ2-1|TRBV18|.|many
CASSPLSREQFF
TGTGCCAGCTCACCATTATCTAGGGAGCAGTTCTTC
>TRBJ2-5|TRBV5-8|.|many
CASSSRSWETQYF
TGTGCCAGCAGCTCCCGTTCATGGGAGACCCAGTACTTC
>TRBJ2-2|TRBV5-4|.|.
CASSLEDWGTGELFF
TGTGCCAGCAGCTTGGAGGATTGGGGAACCGGGGAGCTGTTTTTT
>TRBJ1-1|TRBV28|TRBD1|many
CASSIDRGWNTEAFF
TGTGCCAGCAGTATAGACAGGGGCTGGAACACTGAAGCTTTCTTT
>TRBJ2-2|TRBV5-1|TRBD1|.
CASGGQGGTGELFF
TGCGCCAGCGGAGGACAGGGTGGGACCGGGGAGCTGTTTTTT
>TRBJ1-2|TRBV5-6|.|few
CASSKPGGRADGYTF
TGTGCCAGCAGCAAACCGGGAGGGAGGGCGGATGGCTACACCTTC
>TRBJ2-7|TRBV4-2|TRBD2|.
CASSQGTSGISYEQYF
TGTGCCAGCAGCCAAGGTACTAGCGGTATCTCCTACGAGCAGTACTTC
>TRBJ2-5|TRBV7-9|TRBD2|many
CASSPWEGLETQYF
TGTGCCAGCAGCCCTTGGGAGGGTTTGGAGACCCAGTACTTC
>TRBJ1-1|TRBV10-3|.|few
CAISQGMNTEAFF
TGTGCCATCAGTCAGGGCATGAACACTGAAGCTTTCTTT
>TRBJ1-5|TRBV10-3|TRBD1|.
CAISPTGGNQPQHF
TGTGCCATCTCCCCGACAGGGGGCAATCAGCCCCAGCATTTT
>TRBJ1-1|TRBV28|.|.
CASSLPRAQASF
TGTGCCAGCAGTTTACCCAGGGCCCAGGCTTCCTTT
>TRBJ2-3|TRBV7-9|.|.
CASSFLSDTQYF
TGTGCCAGCAGCTTTCTGTCAGATACGCAGTATTTT
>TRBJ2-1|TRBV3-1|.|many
CASSLLLVGEFSDEQFF
TGTGCCAGCAGCCTCTTGTTGGTCGGGGAGTTTTCGGATGAGCAGTTCTTC
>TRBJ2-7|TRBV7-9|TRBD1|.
CASSFQTGNSYEQYF
TGTGCCAGCAGCTTTCAGACAGGGAACTCCTACGAGCAGTACTTC
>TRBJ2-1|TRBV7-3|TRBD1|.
CASSPGPGQASYNEQFF
TGTGCCAGCAGCCCTGGCCCGGGACAGGCGTCTTACAATGAGCAGTTCTTC
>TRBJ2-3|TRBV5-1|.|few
CASSLGQVVSDTQYF
TGCGCCAGCAGCTTGGGCCAGGTCGTCTCAGATACGCAGTATTTT
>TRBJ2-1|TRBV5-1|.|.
CASSLSVAASDEQFF
TGCGCCAGCAGCTTGTCGGTAGCTGCTAGTGATGAGCAGTTCTTC
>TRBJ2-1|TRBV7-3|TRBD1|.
CASSFTGTGGSEQFF
TGTGCCAGCAGCTTTACCGGGACAGGGGGCAGTGAGCAGTTCTTC
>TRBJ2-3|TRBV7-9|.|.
CASSLSAALESEDTQYF
TGTGCCAGCAGCTTATCCGCGGCGTTGGAGAGTGAAGATACGCAGTATTTT
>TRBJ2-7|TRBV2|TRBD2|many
CASRDPSRSGRIYEQYF
TGTGCCAGCAGAGATCCATCTCGGAGCGGGAGAATTTACGAGCAGTACTTC
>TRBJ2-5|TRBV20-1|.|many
CSAPRDWETQYF
TGCAGTGCTCCCCGGGACTGGGAGACCCAGTACTTC
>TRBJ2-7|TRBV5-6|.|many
CASSAVYEQYF
TGTGCCAGCAGCGCCGTCTACGAGCAGTACTTC
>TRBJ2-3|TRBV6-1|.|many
CASSHIWTTSTDTQYF
TGTGCCAGCAGTCACATTTGGACGACTAGCACAGATACGCAGTATTTT
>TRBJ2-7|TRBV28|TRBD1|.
CASSQGVLASSYEQYF
TGTGCCAGCAGCCAGGGGGTTTTGGCTAGCTCCTACGAGCAGTACTTC
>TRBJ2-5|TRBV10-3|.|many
CAISEATAGNRFQETQYF
TGTGCCATCAGTGAAGCGACCGCAGGTAACCGATTCCAAGAGACCCAGTACTTC
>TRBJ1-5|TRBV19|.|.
CASSIPGGDQPQHF
TGTGCCAGTAGTATACCGGGGGGGGATCAGCCCCAGCATTTT
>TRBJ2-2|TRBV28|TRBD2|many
CASSPGGTLGLFF
TGTGCCAGCAGTCCGGGGGGGACGCTAGGGCTGTTTTTT
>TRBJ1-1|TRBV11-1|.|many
CASSPSPPSDRAFF
TGTGCCAGCAGTCCTTCCCCCCCGTCGGATCGGGCTTTCTTT
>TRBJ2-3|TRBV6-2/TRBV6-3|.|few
CASSYRVDTQYF
TGTGCCAGCAGTTACAGGGTAGATACGCAGTATTTT
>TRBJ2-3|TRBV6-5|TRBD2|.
CASSLGLAGATDTQYF
TGTGCCAGCAGTTTGGGACTAGCGGGAGCCACAGATACGCAGTATTTT
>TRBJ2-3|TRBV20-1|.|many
CSARDLALSTDTQYF
TGCAGTGCTAGAGATCTAGCGTTGAGCACAGATACGCAGTATTTT
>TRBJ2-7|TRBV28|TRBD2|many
CASSPVGLAGGSYEQYF
TGTGCCAGCAGTCCTGTCGGACTAGCGGGCGGCTCCTACGAGCAGTACTTC
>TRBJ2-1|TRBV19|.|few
CASGIGMEYEQFF
TGTGCCAGTGGTATAGGAATGGAATATGAGCAGTTCTTC
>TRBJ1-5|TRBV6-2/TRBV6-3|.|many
CASSRDSLNQPQHF
TGTGCCAGCAGCCGCGACAGCCTCAATCAGCCCCAGCATTTT
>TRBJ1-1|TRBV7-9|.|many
CASSLPGLDDAFF
TGTGCCAGCAGCCTTCCGGGTCTCGATGACGCTTTCTTT
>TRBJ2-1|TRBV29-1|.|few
CSVDMGNEQFF
TGCAGCGTTGATATGGGCAATGAGCAGTTCTTC
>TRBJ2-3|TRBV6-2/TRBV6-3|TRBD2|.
CASSRLASSTDTQYF
TGTGCCAGCAGCCGACTAGCGTCTAGCACAGATACGCAGTATTTT
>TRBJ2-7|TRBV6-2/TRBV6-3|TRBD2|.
CASSYGTSGTAYEQYF
TGTGCCAGCAGTTACGGGACTAGCGGGACAGCCTACGAGCAGTACTTC
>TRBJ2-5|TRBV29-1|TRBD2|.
CSVEDPLAGFEETQYF
TGCAGCGTTGAAGATCCGCTAGCGGGATTTGAAGAGACCCAGTACTTC
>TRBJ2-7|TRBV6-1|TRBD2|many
CASSLLAGPYEQYF
TGTGCCAGCAGCCTCTTAGCGGGCCCCTACGAGCAGTACTTC
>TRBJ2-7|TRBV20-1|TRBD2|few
CSARDPLGLAFEQYF
TGCAGTGCTAGAGATCCACTGGGACTAGCGTTCGAGCAGTACTTC
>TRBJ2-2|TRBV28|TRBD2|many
CASSFLSSGRNTGELFF
TGTGCCAGCAGTTTTTTGTCTAGCGGGAGGAACACCGGGGAGCTGTTTTTT
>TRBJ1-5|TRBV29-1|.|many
CSVQQGPNQPQHF
TGCAGCGTTCAACAGGGTCCCAATCAGCCCCAGCATTTT
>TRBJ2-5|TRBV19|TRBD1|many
CASSGTAQETQYF
TGTGCCAGTAGCGGGACAGCACAAGAGACCCAGTACTTC
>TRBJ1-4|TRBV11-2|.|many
CASSLVFESSEKLFF
TGTGCCAGCAGCTTAGTATTTGAGAGCAGTGAAAAACTGTTTTTT
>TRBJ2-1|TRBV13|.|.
CASSPTRLRGWFNEQFF
TGTGCCAGCAGCCCAACCCGCCTTAGGGGTTGGTTCAATGAGCAGTTCTTC
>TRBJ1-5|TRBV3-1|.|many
CASSQGDRSQPQHF
TGTGCCAGCAGCCAAGGAGACCGATCCCAGCCCCAGCATTTT
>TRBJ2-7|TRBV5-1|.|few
CASSLPERIHYEQYF
TGCGCCAGCAGCTTGCCGGAGAGGATTCACTACGAGCAGTACTTC